The T cell receptor (beta chain) described here comes from a study of blood T cell repertoires in COVID-19. As for the study in general: COVID-19 samples from acute and convalescent phases originated in the United States, Italy and Spain. In each case, the material was cDNA or gDNA derived from T cells, B-cell-depleted T cells, or PBMCs.

The CDR3 consists of 16 residues. J lost 0 bases, V lost 3 bases, and 7 bases had no gene match. Germline loops: CDR1 KGHSH, CDR2 LQKENI. TCRdb's table, derived via immunoSEQ multiplex PCR, lists solely in-frame clones and lacks some. The data show over 300,000 clones, around 83% seen once. Input material: peripheral blood. The receptor's source is a woman aged 45-59 years with acute or convalescent COVID-19. The chain carries TRBV18 and TRBJ1-2, with 7 bases matching TRBD1. The CDR3 region is CASSPTGTVANYGYTF. CDR3 bases: TGTGCCAGCTCACCGACTGGGACAGTAGCTAACTATGGCTACACCTTC.